Below, 25 T cell receptor beta chains from the same sample are listed, as sequenced in a study of blood T cell repertoires in COVID-19. TCRdb's table, derived via immunoSEQ multiplex PCR, lists solely in-frame clones and lacks some. This sample has roughly 150,000 clones; roughly four fifths occur once, and the top ten carry approximately 16%. The sequencing input was peripheral blood. These receptors all come from a human donor with acute or convalescent COVID-19. The donor label of this sample is uncertain.

The chain combines TRBV6-2 or TRBV6-3 with TRBJ2-5; 10 bases are shared with TRBD2. The V gene end was trimmed by 0 bases and the J gene end by 3 bases; junction bases not matched to a gene: 7. Germline CDR1 reads MNHEY; CDR2 reads SVGEGT. This CDR3 contains 17 residues. CDR3 protein: CASSYSISSGGKETQYF. The DNA for the CDR3 is TGTGCCAGCAGTTACTCGATAAGTAGCGGGGGGAAAGAGACCCAGTACTTC.

The V and J genes are TRBV5-6 and TRBJ1-2; maybe TRBD1 (6 bases). V was trimmed by 4 bases and J by 12 bases, leaving 22 bases between them. Per the germline V gene, CDR1 is SGHDT and CDR2 is YYEEEE. The CDR3 contains 14 residues. CDR3 sequence reads: CASSNPAGDTPNTF. CDR3 bases: TGTGCCAGCAGCAACCCGGCGGGGGACACGCCAAACACCTTC. Supplemented by reference TRBV5-6 and TRBJ1-2, the full variable domain reads DAGVTQSPTHLIKTRGQQVTLRCSPKSGHDTVSWYQQALGQGPQFIFQYYEEEERQRGNFPDRFSGHQFPNYSSELNVNALLLGDSALYLCASSNPAGDTPNTFGSGTRLTVV.

The genes are TRBV5-1 and TRBJ2-7; 8 nucleotides agree with TRBD1. Germline assignment: CDR1 SGHRS and CDR2 YFSETQ. The CDR3 covers 11 residues. Unmatched junction bases numbered 2, after V lost 5 bases and J lost 7 bases. CDR3 sequence: CASRGTGEQYF. As DNA, the CDR3 is TGCGCCAGCAGGGGGACAGGAGAGCAGTACTTC.

The chain uses TRBV20-1 and TRBJ2-7, with a weak D call TRBD1 (6 bases). Trimming pared 3 bases from V and 2 bases from J, leaving 14 bases between. Germline CDR1 reads DFQATT; CDR2 reads SNEGSKA (reference sequence). The CDR3 runs to 14 residues. The CDR3 DNA reads TGCAGTGCTAGTGGCCGGACAGCTCCCTACGAGCAGTACTTC. Amino acid sequence: CSASGRTAPYEQYF.

This clone was recorded only once. The chain links TRBV10-3 to TRBJ1-1, with 9 bases aligning to TRBD1. Per germline, CDR1 ENHRY and CDR2 SYGVKD. The CDR3 totals 14 residues. Losses at the gene ends were 6 bases for V and 5 bases for J; bases not matched to a gene: 7. The CDR3 sequence: CAIRVSQGATEAFF. CDR3 DNA sequence: TGTGCCATCAGAGTATCACAGGGGGCGACTGAAGCTTTCTTT.

V and J are TRBV5-1 and TRBJ2-1, with 12 bases aligning to TRBD2. The germline gives CDR1 SGHRS, CDR2 YFSETQ. V shed 4 bases, J shed 8 bases, and the junction held 19 bases outside the gene matches. The CDR3 sequence is 19 residues long. CDR3 nucleotides: TGCGCCAGCAGCCCGACATCAGGGAGTTCTCTAGCGGGGGGGTATGAGCAGTTCTTC. Amino acids: CASSPTSGSSLAGGYEQFF. Based on the CDR3 plus reference TRBV5-1 and TRBJ2-1, the full variable domain is KAGVTQTPRYLIKTRGQQVTLSCSPISGHRSVSWYQQTPGQGLQFLFEYFSETQRNKGNFPGRFSGRQFSNSRSEMNVSTLELGDSALYLCASSPTSGSSLAGGYEQFFGPGTRLTVL.

V gene TRBV6-2 or TRBV6-3 combines with J gene TRBJ2-7; D is possibly TRBD2 (6 bases). V lost 4 bases, J lost 0 bases, and 19 bases lay in between. CDR1 and CDR2 from the germline V gene are MNHEY and SVGEGT. The CDR3 is 17 residues long. CDR3 loop: CASSSFPRGSSSYEQYF. In nucleotides, the CDR3 is TGTGCCAGCAGTTCATTTCCGCGGGGCTCTAGCTCCTACGAGCAGTACTTC.

V usage is TRBV9 and J usage is TRBJ2-7; a possible D gene is TRBD1 (7 bases). Trimming removed 0 bases from V and 3 bases from J, with 13 bases in between. This CDR3 has 15 residues. The germline CDR1 and CDR2 sequences are SGDLS and YYNGEE. The CDR3 sequence: CASSVAPGGHYEQYF. The CDR3, as DNA: TGTGCCAGCAGCGTAGCGCCAGGGGGGCACTACGAGCAGTACTTC.

The V and J genes are TRBV7-8 and TRBJ2-3; D might be TRBD1 (6 bases). The V gene's germline CDR1 is SGHVS and CDR2 FQNEAQ. The CDR3 runs 14 residues. With 1 base removed from V and 4 bases from J, the gap between germline ends came to 9 bases. CDR3 protein: CASSLGGPADTQYF. CDR3 DNA: TGTGCCAGCAGCTTAGGGGGGCCGGCAGATACGCAGTATTTT.

The J gene is TRBJ1-2, the V gene TRBV25-1, with no clear D. The CDR3 totals 15 residues. Trimming removed 1 base at V and 0 bases at J, with 9 bases between. Germline V gene data show CDR1 as MGHDK and CDR2 as SYGVNS. The CDR3 DNA follows: TGTGCCAGCAGTGAATCCGAGGCCACTAACTATGGCTACACCTTC. Its translation: CASSESEATNYGYTF.

The V gene is TRBV6-2 or TRBV6-3, the J gene TRBJ1-1; 7 nucleotides line up with TRBD1. This CDR3 is 11 amino acids long. Germline V gene data show CDR1 as MNHEY and CDR2 as SVGEGT. V lost 4 bases and J lost 8; bases outside the gene matches: 1. The CDR3 nucleotides are TGTGCCAGCAGTTGGGACAGAGAAGCTTTCTTT. Translation gives CASSWDREAFF.

This chain links TRBV6-5 with TRBJ1-2; the D gene is possibly TRBD1 (6 bases). This CDR3 is built from 13 residues. V was clipped by 4 bases and J by 2 bases, with 8 bases between them. CDR1 and CDR2 (germline): MNHEY, SVGAGI. CDR3 coding DNA: TGTGCCAGCAGTTGGACAGAGAACTATGGCTACACCTTC. Translation gives CASSWTENYGYTF.

The chain joins TRBV12-3 or TRBV12-4 to TRBJ1-1, with TRBD1 identical over 9 bases. This CDR3 spans 12 amino acids. Unmatched junction bases numbered 2, after V lost 1 base and J lost 11 bases. The CDR3 DNA reads as TGTGCCAGCAGTTTAGGGACAGGGGACGCTTTCTTT. Its protein product is CASSLGTGDAFF.

The CDR3 loop is CASSEAGFGGNTIYF. DNA for the CDR3: TGCGCCAGCAGCGAAGCGGGATTCGGCGGAAACACCATATATTTT. This chain uses TRBV4-1 with TRBJ1-3; D is unresolved. This CDR3 is built from 15 residues. Germline V gene lookup returns CDR1 MGHRA and CDR2 YSYEKL. The ends were cut back, 5 bases at V and 4 bases at J, with 15 bases in the middle.

This rearrangement joins TRBV5-6 to TRBJ1-4, with TRBD1 identical over 11 bases. The J segment lost 8 bases and the V segment lost 5 bases, leaving 5 bases of the junction unmatched. The V gene's germline CDR1 is SGHDT and CDR2 YYEEEE. The CDR3 has 14 residues. CDR3 coding DNA: TGTGCCAGCAGGCTCAGGGACAGGGGGGAAAAACTGTTTTTT. Translation gives CASRLRDRGEKLFF.

This clone was counted between two and nine times. The genes are TRBV6-2 or TRBV6-3 and TRBJ2-7, with a tentative D call TRBD1 (5 bases). The V gene's germline CDR1 is MNHEY and CDR2 SVGEGT. This CDR3 comprises 13 residues. Trimming took off 0 bases at V and 9 bases at J, with 12 bases between the two ends. The CDR3 DNA follows: TGTGCCAGCAGTTACTCCAGGGAAAACGGGCAGTACTTC. Its protein is CASSYSRENGQYF.

The chain employs TRBV6-5 and TRBJ2-5, with a tentative D call TRBD1 (5 bases). The V gene lost 6 bases and the J gene lost 0 bases, with 14 bases spanning the gap. The length of the CDR3 is 15 residues. Germline loops: CDR1 MNHEY, CDR2 SVGAGI. As DNA, the CDR3 is TGTGCCAGCAGCGTTGACAGCCTGTACCAAGAGACCCAGTACTTC. It yields the protein CASSVDSLYQETQYF.

On this clone: A junction end diverges from the germline sequence, so it may reflect a read error. This chain uses TRBV14 with TRBJ2-2, with 10 bases fitting TRBD1. There are 17 residues in the CDR3. CDR1 is SGHDN, CDR2 FVKESK, per germline. The CDR3 region has the DNA TGTGCCAGCAGCCCCGGGACAGGGGCGTCGAAAACCGGGGAGCTGTTTTTT. Its protein product is CASSPGTGASKTGELFF.

This clone was detected only a few times. This chain connects TRBV19 to TRBJ2-5; 10 bases line up with TRBD2. CDR1 LNHDA and CDR2 SQIVND come from the germline V gene (reference sequence). The length of the CDR3 is 16 residues. Trimming at V came to 1 base and at J to 5 bases, leaving 7 bases not matched to a gene. The CDR3 spells CASSIASGGRDETQYF. DNA of the CDR3: TGTGCCAGTAGTATAGCTAGCGGGGGACGAGATGAGACCCAGTACTTC.

The gene calls are TRBV6-5 and TRBJ1-1; D is uncertain. Trimming left V 4 bases short and J 6 bases short, with 15 bases between. The CDR3 spans 14 residues. CDR1 MNHEY and CDR2 SVGAGI come from the germline V gene. The DNA of the CDR3 is TGTGCCAGCAGTTCGGTAGACAACGTCGCTGAAGCTTTCTTT. This translates into CASSSVDNVAEAFF.

With respect to this clone: Its ends do not fully match the called genes, so a read error is possible. The rearrangement links TRBV2 to TRBJ1-4; tentative D call: TRBD1 (5 bases). Germline lookup yields CDR1 SNHLY and CDR2 FYNNEI. The CDR3 contains 12 residues. DNA of the CDR3: TGTGCCGGCAGCCCCGGGGGGGAAAAACTGTTTTTT. Amino acids: CAGSPGGEKLFF.

The chain joins TRBV4-1 to TRBJ1-1; the D is unclear. Trimming left V 5 bases short and J 1 base short, with 14 bases between. Germline V CDR1 and CDR2: MGHRA, YSYEKL. The CDR3 runs to 15 residues. CDR3: CASSGSRTENTEAFF. CDR3 DNA sequence: TGCGCCAGCAGCGGGTCGCGTACAGAGAACACTGAAGCTTTCTTT.

The V gene is TRBV10-1, the J gene TRBJ2-5; D perhaps matches TRBD1 (6 bases). Germline CDR1 and CDR2: WNHNN and SYGVQD (reference sequence). The CDR3 runs to 15 residues. The V and J ends lost 0 bases and 2 bases respectively, with 10 bases between them. Here the CDR3 reads CASSESMTGQETQYF. In nucleotides, the CDR3 is TGCGCCAGCAGTGAGTCGATGACAGGACAAGAGACCCAGTACTTC.

This rearrangement joins TRBV7-8 to TRBJ2-2, with 7 bases identical to TRBD1. The CDR3 covers 16 residues. Germline V gene lookup returns CDR1 SGHVS and CDR2 FQNEAQ. The V and J ends lost 4 bases and 5 bases, in that order; junction bases with no gene match: 10. In nucleotides, the CDR3 is TGTGCCAGCAGCTCCGGACAGGTTGGACGAACCGGGGAGCTGTTTTTT. Its translation is CASSSGQVGRTGELFF. Full variable domain (rest looked up from reference TRBV7-8 and TRBJ2-2): GAGVSQSPRYKVAKRGQDVALRCDPISGHVSLFWYQQALGQGPEFLTYFQNEAQLDKSGLPSDRFFAERPEGSVSTLKIQRTQQEDSAVYLCASSSGQVGRTGELFFGEGSRLTVL.

The J gene is TRBJ1-1, the V gene TRBV12-3 or TRBV12-4; 7 positions agree with TRBD1. The CDR3 consists of 11 residues. The V and J ends lost 6 bases and 7 bases, in that order; junction bases with no gene match: 2. As DNA, the CDR3 is TGTGCCAGCAGACACAGGGGTGAAGCTTTCTTT. The encoded protein is CASRHRGEAFF.